What follows is one T cell receptor (beta chain) and its context. This clone was counted between two and nine times. It has no known antigen specificity. Per-base qualities were not stored, and no clone one base away is much larger. V has 1 base trimmed and J has 1 base trimmed; junction bases matching no gene number 0. Via the germline V gene (reference sequence), CDR1 is SEHNR and CDR2 FQNEAQ. Inclusive of the bounding cysteine and phenylalanine, the CDR3 is 15 residues long. The kept DNA is CDR3 alone, 45 bases in frame from the first base. In Seattle, one collaborating source enrolled patients while the infection was active and tracked those patients longitudinally over the course of disease. Collaborating institutions collected whole blood in K2EDTA tubes following their own protocols. For TCRbeta analysis, collaborator samples were shipped as frozen whole blood, as isolated PBMCs, or as DNA extracted from either sample type.

TCRbeta CDR3 regions were amplified from genomic DNA by means of the immunoSEQ Assay, a bias-controlled multiplex PCR. As for the original processing: Within the assay, amplification of reference gene primers was used to estimate how many nucleated cells each sample contained. To quantify the absolute abundance of each unique TCRbeta CDR3 rearrangement, sequence reads were collapsed and filtered. For each sample, productive Simpson clonality was calculated as the square root of Simpson's diversity index across productive rearrangements. TCRdb's version of the immuneACCESS table is confined to in-frame rearrangements and falls short of the full clone set. An unresolved V gene accounts for under half of the shortfall where checked; the remainder is of unknown origin. V and J calls plus clone size are reproduced from that table; the DNA served to infer D and trimming. Within this sample are over 200,000 clones, with 80% to 95% of them counted one time only. Around 0.84% of the sample lies in the top ten.

The data stem from a study of blood T cell repertoires in COVID-19 (dated by TCRdb to the early 2020s). As for the study more broadly: Samples from collaborators originated in the United States, Italy and Spain and spanned both the acute and convalescent phases of COVID-19. Where available, HLA class I and class II types were taken from metadata supplied by the sample provider and were not determined by assay-based typing. Nearly every sample came with metadata listing a de-identified subject ID, COVID-19 status, age in years and sex. The prospective study material was composed of cDNA or gDNA derived from T cells, B-cell-depleted T cells, or PBMCs. A freely available public database, intended as a resource for researchers studying the immune response to SARS-CoV-2, is where the repertoires were released. Subjects who had been exposed to COVID-19, were actively infected with it, or had recovered from it provided the deeply sampled blood TCRbeta repertoires that made up the dataset. Samples came from the ongoing ImmuneRACE study (first 160 participants) plus 1,254 subjects from 6 global collaborators. The research as a whole found: Clinical and demographic metadata were provided uncurated, with the amount varying by source and participant.

This TCR came from a man aged 55 to 70 with COVID-19, enrolled during active disease. Sequencing was performed on peripheral blood. Recombination connected TRBV7-9 to TRBJ2-5; 10 bases in the middle match TRBD1. The sequenced DNA is TGTGCCAGCAGCTTAGGGGACAGGGGCCAAGAGACCCAGTACTTC. This codes for CASSLGDRGQETQYF.